Given below is one T cell receptor beta chain in context. Its antigen is as yet unknown. A read error may produce the germline difference seen at one junction end. This entry comes from a study of tumor and adjacent non-tumor tissue in lung cancer. Study-level findings and limits: Tumor TCR diversity, when higher, was linked to shorter survival.

Germline CDR1 SGHDT, CDR2 YYEEEE. The CDR3 is made up of 13 amino acids. The library came from three nested PCR rounds adapted from ARM-PCR protocols. TCRdb re-analysed the multiplex PCR reads in MiXCR, keeping a single row per CDR3 protein. The sample lists about 200,000 distinct CDR3 sequences, approximately 74% occurring once. RNA was extracted from bulk tissue without any cell sorting. Newly diagnosed lung cancer patients had thoracic surgery in China, August–late 2014, without prior chemotherapy. This sequence was found in a man in his sixties with non-small cell lung cancer. The sequenced material came from lung tumor tissue. The chain is built from TRBV5-6 and TRBJ2-7; D may be TRBD2 (5 bases). The CDR3 DNA sequence: TGTGCCTGCAGCTACGGCACTGTATGGGAGCAGTGCTTC. It is translated as CACSYGTVWEQCF.